These 32 T cell receptor beta chains share one sample of origin, sequenced in a study of shared clonotypes between healthy human individuals. Assay: immunoSEQ multiplex PCR; the TCRdb copy retains only in-frame clones and omits some. This table holds hundreds of thousands of clones, about two thirds found once. Material: memory CD4+ T cells sorted from blood. Described subset: CD45RA-negative fraction. The receptors were gathered from a woman aged 25 to 39 in good health.

The genes are TRBV7-2 and TRBJ1-5; no firm D call. The CDR3 is 15 residues long. The V and J ends lost 1 base and 0 bases respectively, with 7 bases between them. Germline CDR1 reads SGHTA; CDR2 reads FQGNSA. CDR3 loop: CASSLVLNSNQPQHF. The CDR3 region has the DNA TGTGCCAGCAGCTTAGTGCTGAATAGCAATCAGCCCCAGCATTTT.

This clone was seen a handful of times. The same CDR3 can be traced to other DNA sequences in this sample. V gene TRBV11-2 combines with J gene TRBJ2-1, with 7 bases fitting TRBD2. This CDR3 is built from 14 residues. Trimming took 1 base from V and 10 from J; bases not matched to a gene: 7. In germline, CDR1 is SGHAT, CDR2 FQNNGV. In DNA form, the CDR3 reads TGTGCCAGCAGCTTAGTAATGCCTAGCGGAGAGCAGTTCTTC. It codes for CASSLVMPSGEQFF.

The chain has TRBV19 and TRBJ2-1; D assignment may be TRBD1 or TRBD2 (5 bases each). This CDR3 comprises 14 residues. Germline V CDR1 and CDR2: LNHDA, SQIVND (reference sequence). The germline V and J ends were trimmed by 5 bases and 2 bases, with 10 bases remaining between them. This CDR3 reads CASSGDVPYNEQFF. The DNA for the CDR3 is TGTGCCAGTAGTGGGGACGTGCCCTACAATGAGCAGTTCTTC. Full variable domain (missing parts from reference TRBV19 and TRBJ2-1): DGGITQSPKYLFRKEGQNVTLSCEQNLNHDAMYWYRQDPGQGLRLIYYSQIVNDFQKGDIAEGYSVSREKKESFPLTVTSAQKNPTAFYLCASSGDVPYNEQFFGPGTRLTVL.

J is TRBJ1-5 and V is TRBV6-6; D gene uncertain. There are 12 residues in the CDR3. The germline V gene encodes CDR1 MNHNY and CDR2 SVGAGI (reference sequence). Trimming left V 6 bases short and J 4 bases short, with 7 bases between. Written as DNA, the CDR3 is TGTGCCAGCAGCTCGGAAAATCAGCCCCAGCATTTT. The encoded protein is CASSSENQPQHF.

This chain uses TRBV7-8 with TRBJ2-7; 10 bases agree with TRBD2. CDR1 is SGHVS, CDR2 FQNEAQ, per germline. V gave up 1 base and J gave up 6 bases; unmatched junction bases: 9. CDR3 length: 16 amino acids. The CDR3 region is CASSLVTSGISSEQYF. In nucleotides, the CDR3 is TGTGCCAGCAGCTTAGTTACTAGCGGGATCTCAAGCGAGCAGTACTTC.

V and J are TRBV5-1 and TRBJ2-5, with TRBD1 matching over 8 bases. This CDR3 is built from 15 residues. From germline, CDR1 is SGHRS and CDR2 YFSETQ. With V trimmed by 3 bases and J by 2 bases, 6 bases remained unmatched. The CDR3 protein is CASSSTGAEQETQYF. The CDR3 DNA reads TGCGCCAGCAGCTCGACAGGGGCTGAACAAGAGACCCAGTACTTC.

The rearrangement links TRBV5-1 to TRBJ1-1; possible D gene TRBD1, 5 bases. This CDR3 has 14 amino acids. Looked up from germline, CDR1 is SGHRS and CDR2 is YFSETQ. V gave up 2 bases and J gave up 1 base, with 9 bases separating them. The CDR3 reads CASSFQGGNTEAFF. The CDR3 DNA reads TGCGCCAGCAGCTTCCAGGGAGGGAACACTGAAGCTTTCTTT.

This chain uses TRBV9 with TRBJ2-2; 9 bases fit TRBD1. Germline CDR1 is SGDLS and CDR2 is YYNGEE. V was pared by 1 base and J by 5 bases, with 6 bases of the junction left unmatched. This CDR3 is built from 16 residues. CDR3 amino acids: CASSVSGQGGTGELFF. The CDR3 coding sequence is TGTGCCAGCAGCGTATCGGGACAGGGTGGTACCGGGGAGCTGTTTTTT.

The V and J genes are TRBV4-1 and TRBJ2-7; D gene uncertain. Germline CDR1 and CDR2: MGHRA and YSYEKL. Trimming removed 1 base at V and 3 bases at J, with 10 bases between. The CDR3 has 14 amino acids. CDR3 in amino acids: CASSQAPINYEQYF. CDR3 in DNA: TGCGCCAGCAGCCAAGCCCCGATCAACTACGAGCAGTACTTC.

This clone has a handful of counts. This rearrangement joins TRBV7-8 to TRBJ1-4; D is perhaps TRBD1 (6 bases). Germline V CDR1 and CDR2: SGHVS, FQNEAQ. The CDR3 contains 13 residues. V gave up 8 bases and J gave up 5 bases, with 12 bases separating them. CDR3 amino acids: CASQGQLNEKLFF. In nucleotides, the CDR3 is TGTGCCAGCCAGGGGCAGCTGAATGAAAAACTGTTTTTT.

The rearrangement links TRBV27 to TRBJ1-5; a weak D match, TRBD1 (5 bases). Trimming took 3 bases from V and 6 from J, leaving 9 bases between them. CDR3 size: 13 residues. CDR1 MNHEY and CDR2 SMNVEV come from the germline V gene (reference sequence). The CDR3 DNA reads as TGTGCCAGCAGTTTTGACAGTTTTCAGCCCCAGCATTTT. Amino acid sequence: CASSFDSFQPQHF.

J is TRBJ2-1 and V is TRBV27; TRBD2 matches at 9 bases. The CDR3 has 13 residues. V lost 3 bases to trimming and J lost 8 bases; unmatched junction nucleotides: 2. Germline CDR1 MNHEY, CDR2 SMNVEV (reference sequence). CDR3 loop: CASSLREGDEQFF. The CDR3 nucleotides read TGTGCCAGCAGTTTGCGGGAGGGCGATGAGCAGTTCTTC.

A single count supports this clone. The chain carries TRBV28 and TRBJ1-4; 8 nucleotides line up with TRBD1. Germline values: CDR1 MDHEN, CDR2 SYDVKM. The V segment lost 6 bases and the J segment 6 bases; nucleotides outside the gene matches: 6. This CDR3 contains 14 residues. The CDR3 region has the DNA TGTGCCAGCAGAAAGGACAGGGTAGATGAAAAACTGTTTTTT. It translates to CASRKDRVDEKLFF. Full variable domain (remainder filled in from reference TRBV28 and TRBJ1-4): DVKVTQSSRYLVKRTGEKVFLECVQDMDHENMFWYRQDPGLGLRLIYFSYDVKMKEKGDIPEGYSVSREKKERFSLILESASTNQTSMYLCASRKDRVDEKLFFGSGTQLSVL.

In the case of this clone: The sample contains more than one DNA sequence encoding this CDR3. The chain joins TRBV2 to TRBJ2-3; unclear D gene. Between the trimmed V and J ends, which lost 8 bases and 6 bases, there was a span of 9 bases. The CDR3 has 11 amino acids. Germline values: CDR1 SNHLY, CDR2 FYNNEI. CDR3 bases: TGTGCCAGCCTGATAGGGGATACGCAGTATTTT. Protein sequence: CASLIGDTQYF.

The chain uses TRBV5-1 and TRBJ2-7; the match to TRBD2 covers 9 bases. The CDR3 is 15 amino acids. The V and J ends lost 1 base and 1 base, in that order; junction bases with no gene match: 3. Germline V gene sequence: CDR1 SGHRS, CDR2 YFSETQ. The CDR3 coding sequence is TGCGCCAGCAGCTTGCCTCTAGCGGGATCCTACGAGCAGTACTTC. It codes for CASSLPLAGSYEQYF.

This chain links TRBV7-6 with TRBJ2-7; 10 bases fit TRBD2. Germline CDR1 SGHVS, CDR2 FNYEAQ. The CDR3 runs 17 residues. The junction had 8 bases not matched to a gene; V was cut back by 1 base and J by 2 bases. The CDR3 DNA follows: TGTGCCAGCAGCTTAGGGCTAGCGGGAGCCTCCGCCTACGAGCAGTACTTC. Translation gives CASSLGLAGASAYEQYF.

V is TRBV7-3 and J is TRBJ1-3, with D unclear. The germline V and J ends were trimmed by 1 base and 2 bases, with 3 bases remaining between them. Germline V gene sequence: CDR1 SGHTA, CDR2 FQGTGA. This CDR3 contains 13 residues. The CDR3: CASSLNPGNTIYF. CDR3 DNA: TGTGCCAGCAGCTTAAATCCTGGAAACACCATATATTTT.

This chain joins TRBV5-1 and TRBJ1-3; 9 bases agree with TRBD1. CDR1 and CDR2 (germline): SGHRS, YFSETQ. The CDR3 extends over 16 amino acids. The ends lost 1 base at V and 1 base at J; junction bases unmatched: 3. The DNA of the CDR3 is TGCGCCAGCAGCTTGCAACAGGGGGCGTCTGGAAACACCATATATTTT. It encodes CASSLQQGASGNTIYF.

The chain has TRBV18 and TRBJ1-4; TRBD1 agrees at 9 bases. After removal of 5 bases from V and 7 bases from J, the junction contained 5 bases not matched to a gene. Germline CDR1 reads KGHSH; CDR2 reads LQKENI. CDR3 size: 14 residues. In nucleotides, the CDR3 is TGTGCCAGCTCATCATCGACAGGGGGTGAAAAACTGTTTTTT. Amino acids: CASSSSTGGEKLFF.

The rearrangement links TRBV28 to TRBJ1-2; D uncertain. Germline CDR1 and CDR2: MDHEN and SYDVKM. V lost 6 bases and J lost 3, with 20 bases in between. CDR3 length equals 16 residues. CDR3 nucleotide sequence: TGTGCCAGCAGCCTATTCCCAGGCAGGACCTACTATGGCTACACCTTC. Amino acids: CASSLFPGRTYYGYTF.

This chain links TRBV4-1 with TRBJ1-5, with D possibly matching TRBD1 (6 bases). The germline V gene has CDR1 MGHRA and CDR2 YSYEKL. V lost 1 base and J lost 6, with 16 bases in between. The CDR3 length is 16 residues. The DNA for the CDR3 is TGCGCCAGCAGCCAAGGGACCGCGAGGGGGGCTCAGCCCCAGCATTTT. Its protein product is CASSQGTARGAQPQHF.

A remark on this clone: The same CDR3 can be traced to other DNA sequences in this sample. V gene TRBV5-1 combines with J gene TRBJ2-5; 8 nucleotides agree with TRBD1. J gave up 4 bases and V 7 bases, and 6 bases lay outside the gene matches. Germline CDR1 is SGHRS and CDR2 is YFSETQ. CDR3 length: 13 amino acids. In nucleotides, the CDR3 is TGCGCCAGCTCCTTCGGACAGGGAGAGACCCAGTACTTC. This codes for CASSFGQGETQYF.

The chain is built from TRBV5-1 and TRBJ2-1; no definite D call. Trimming shortened V by 4 bases and J by 8 bases, and 13 bases separated the two germline ends. This CDR3 is built from 13 residues. Germline V gene data show CDR1 as SGHRS and CDR2 as YFSETQ. The CDR3 loop is CASSPTVRDEQFF. Here the CDR3 DNA reads TGCGCCAGCAGCCCCACGGTTCGCGATGAGCAGTTCTTC. Filled out from reference TRBV5-1 and TRBJ2-1, the complete variable domain reads KAGVTQTPRYLIKTRGQQVTLSCSPISGHRSVSWYQQTPGQGLQFLFEYFSETQRNKGNFPGRFSGRQFSNSRSEMNVSTLELGDSALYLCASSPTVRDEQFFGPGTRLTVL.

The gene calls are TRBV7-8 and TRBJ1-5, with TRBD1 identical over 10 bases. The V gene end was trimmed by 0 bases and the J gene end by 7 bases; junction bases not matched to a gene: 21. CDR3 size: 21 residues. CDR1 and CDR2 from the germline V gene are SGHVS and FQNEAQ. In nucleotides, the CDR3 is TGTGCCAGCAGCTTAGCGTCTCGGGTAAAGTACGGGACAGGGGTTATGCAGCCCCAGCATTTT. Encoded protein: CASSLASRVKYGTGVMQPQHF.

CDR3 nucleotide sequence: TGTGCCAGCAGCTTAAGGGAATTAGCGGGAGCAAACGGGGAGCTGTTTTTT. Its translation is CASSLRELAGANGELFF. This rearrangement joins TRBV7-8 to TRBJ2-2; 9 nucleotides align to TRBD2. V was pared by 2 bases and J by 7 bases, with 11 bases of the junction left unmatched. Germline V gene sequence: CDR1 SGHVS, CDR2 FQNEAQ. This CDR3 has 17 residues.

The chain joins TRBV4-2 to TRBJ1-5; D call uncertain. The germline gives CDR1 LGHNA, CDR2 YNFKEQ. CDR3 length equals 15 residues. Trimming removed 0 bases at V and 5 bases at J, with 11 bases between. The DNA for the CDR3 is TGTGCCAGCAGCCAAGACAGGAGAAACCATCAGCCCCAGCATTTT. Amino acid sequence: CASSQDRRNHQPQHF.

This sequence joins TRBV2 and TRBJ2-5; tentative D call: TRBD1 (5 bases). Trimming left V 3 bases short and J 5 bases short, with 16 bases between. The germline gives CDR1 SNHLY, CDR2 FYNNEI. The CDR3 has 15 residues. The CDR3, as DNA: TGTGCCAGCAGTGAGCAGGGCCATCGTGGGGAGACCCAGTACTTC. It specifies CASSEQGHRGETQYF.

The V call is TRBV25-1, the J call TRBJ2-5; D is perhaps TRBD2 (6 bases). The CDR3 consists of 14 residues. Germline CDR1 MGHDK, CDR2 SYGVNS. Trimming pared 3 bases from V and 5 bases from J, leaving 13 bases between. The CDR3 nucleotides read TGTGCCAGCAGTGAGCAGGGAGGATCGGAGACCCAGTACTTC. As protein: CASSEQGGSETQYF.

Comment on this clone: Within the sample, other DNA sequences also encode this same CDR3. This chain joins TRBV5-4 and TRBJ1-1; D not resolved. This CDR3 comprises 11 residues. V shed 1 base and J shed 2 bases, with 0 bases lying between them. The germline gives CDR1 SGHNT, CDR2 YYREEE (reference sequence). The CDR3 bases are TGTGCCAGCAGCTTGAACACTGAAGCTTTCTTT. This gives the protein CASSLNTEAFF.

As to this clone: Additional DNA sequences in this sample encode the identical CDR3. The rearrangement joins TRBV28 to TRBJ1-5, with D unclear. This CDR3 comprises 11 residues. Trimming left V 5 bases short and J 5 bases short, with 4 bases between. The germline V gene encodes CDR1 MDHEN and CDR2 SYDVKM. The CDR3 is CASSRYQPQHF. The CDR3 DNA follows: TGTGCCAGCAGTAGGTATCAGCCCCAGCATTTT.

This chain connects TRBV28 to TRBJ2-1; D is unresolved. The CDR3 has 16 amino acids. Germline V gives CDR1 MDHEN, CDR2 SYDVKM. V shed 5 bases and J shed 0 bases, with 14 bases lying between them. CDR3 region: CASSPQTLISYNEQFF. Here the CDR3 DNA reads TGTGCCAGCAGTCCACAAACACTGATCTCCTACAATGAGCAGTTCTTC.

This clone was counted a few times. V and J are TRBV7-2 and TRBJ1-1; D remains unclear. V shed 5 bases and J shed 3 bases, with 10 bases lying between them. Germline lookup yields CDR1 SGHTA and CDR2 FQGNSA. This CDR3 has 13 residues. CDR3 residues: CASSPYGDTEAFF. The CDR3 DNA reads as TGTGCCAGCAGCCCGTATGGGGACACTGAAGCTTTCTTT.